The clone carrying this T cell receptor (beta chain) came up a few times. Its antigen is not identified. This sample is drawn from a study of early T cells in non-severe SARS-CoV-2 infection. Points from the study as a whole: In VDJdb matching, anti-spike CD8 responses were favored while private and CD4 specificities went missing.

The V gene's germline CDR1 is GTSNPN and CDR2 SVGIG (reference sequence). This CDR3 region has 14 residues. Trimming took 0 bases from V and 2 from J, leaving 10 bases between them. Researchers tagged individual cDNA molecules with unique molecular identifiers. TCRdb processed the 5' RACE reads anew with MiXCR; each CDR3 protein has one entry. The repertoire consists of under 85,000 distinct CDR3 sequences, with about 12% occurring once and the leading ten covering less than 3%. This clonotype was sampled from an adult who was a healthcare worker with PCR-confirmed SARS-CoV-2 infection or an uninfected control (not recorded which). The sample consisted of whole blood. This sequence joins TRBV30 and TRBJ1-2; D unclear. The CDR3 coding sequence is TGTGCCTGGAGTGTAATAGGCAGAAACTATGGCTACACCTTC. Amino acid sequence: CAWSVIGRNYGYTF.